The T cell receptor beta chain under discussion was sequenced for a study of blood T cell repertoires in COVID-19. On the study more broadly: Sample material is recorded as cDNA or gDNA derived from T cells, B-cell-depleted T cells, or PBMCs.

The CDR3 sequence is 17 residues long. V gave up 2 bases and J gave up 2 bases, with 19 bases separating them. Per germline, CDR1 SGDLS and CDR2 YYNGEE. Repertoires were generated with immunoSEQ multiplex PCR, while TCRdb's copy carries only in-frame clones and drops some. The data hold approximately 360,000 clones, with about 89% observed a single time. The TCR comes from a man in his forties with acute or convalescent COVID-19. The specimen was peripheral blood. The chain couples TRBV9 to TRBJ1-1; D gene unclear. CDR3 bases: TGTGCCAGCAGCGTTGGATTAGCGGGAAGGGTAAACACTGAAGCTTTCTTT. Amino acid sequence: CASSVGLAGRVNTEAFF. The variable domain in full, completed from reference TRBV9 and TRBJ1-1, reads DSGVTQTPKHLITATGQRVTLRCSPRSGDLSVYWYQQSLDQGLQFLIQYYNGEERAKGNILERFSAQQFPDLHSELNLSSLELGDSALYFCASSVGLAGRVNTEAFFGQGTRLTVV.